One sample yielded the 24 T cell receptor beta chains listed below, sequenced in a study of cytomegalovirus exposure and HLA in healthy donors. The study ran its PCR with 60 Vbeta and 13 Jbeta primers. Method: immunoSEQ multiplex PCR; TCRdb's copy keeps in-frame clones and lacks some. Here the sample spans 150,000 or so clones, roughly four fifths being singletons. Sequences were obtained from PBMCs. These receptors were obtained from a man between 18 and 29 years old in good health and CMV-seropositive.

This sequence joins TRBV5-1 and TRBJ1-2; D remains unclear. V was cut by 0 bases and J by 6 bases, with 9 bases left in between. CDR1 and CDR2 (germline): SGHRS, YFSETQ. This CDR3 contains 13 residues. This CDR3 is CASSLEGVDGYTF. Here the CDR3 DNA reads TGCGCCAGCAGCTTGGAGGGAGTGGATGGCTACACCTTC.

This chain links TRBV6-6 with TRBJ2-7; no firm D call. This CDR3 spans 12 amino acids. The germline CDR1 and CDR2 sequences are MNHNY and SVGAGI (reference sequence). Trimming stripped 5 bases from V and 3 bases from J, with 8 bases between. The DNA for the CDR3 is TGTGCCAGCAGTCGTAGAAGCTACGAGCAGTACTTC. Translation gives CASSRRSYEQYF.

The J gene is TRBJ2-7, the V gene TRBV10-2, with a weak D call TRBD2 (7 bases). The germline CDR1 and CDR2 sequences are WSHSY and SAAADI. Trimming shortened V by 10 bases and J by 6 bases, and 22 bases separated the two germline ends. The CDR3 is made up of 14 amino acids. CDR3 residues: CATGGDPPLSEQYF. Written as DNA, the CDR3 is TGCGCCACGGGGGGCGATCCCCCCCTCTCCGAGCAGTACTTC.

This chain joins TRBV27 and TRBJ1-4; D remains ambiguous. This CDR3 has 15 amino acids. Trimming took off 2 bases at V and 4 bases at J, with 11 bases between the two ends. Germline loops: CDR1 MNHEY, CDR2 SMNVEV (reference sequence). DNA of the CDR3: TGTGCCAGCAGTTTAGGCGGAGCCTATAATGAAAAACTGTTTTTT. Its translation: CASSLGGAYNEKLFF.

This clone was observed a handful of times. The DNA for the CDR3 is TGTGCCAGCAGTTTATCGGGCCAGGGGGTTGACAATGAGCAGTTCTTC. As protein: CASSLSGQGVDNEQFF. This chain links TRBV27 with TRBJ2-1, with 7 bases fitting TRBD1. Germline V gene sequence: CDR1 MNHEY, CDR2 SMNVEV (reference sequence). V lost 0 bases and J lost 5; bases outside the gene matches: 7. The CDR3 sequence is 16 residues long.

A single count supports this clone. The rearrangement links TRBV27 to TRBJ1-1, with D perhaps TRBD1 (5 bases). This CDR3 region has 15 residues. The V gene's germline CDR1 is MNHEY and CDR2 SMNVEV (reference sequence). V shed 2 bases and J shed 4 bases, with 14 bases lying between them. As DNA, the CDR3 is TGTGCCAGCAGTTTAGGGGGGGTGGGATTCACTGAAGCTTTCTTT. Residues: CASSLGGVGFTEAFF.

This clone was seen a single time. CDR3 residues: CAWQGGNNSPLHF. For the CDR3, the DNA is TGTGCCTGGCAGGGTGGCAATAATTCACCCCTCCACTTT. This chain links TRBV30 with TRBJ1-6, with D maybe TRBD1 (5 bases). The germline gives CDR1 GTSNPN, CDR2 SVGIG (reference sequence). The CDR3 spans 13 residues. Between the trimmed V and J ends, which lost 5 bases and 5 bases, there was a span of 10 bases.

This sequence joins TRBV28 and TRBJ2-7; D is possibly TRBD1 (8 bases). Germline V gene sequence: CDR1 MDHEN, CDR2 SYDVKM. This CDR3 is built from 13 residues. The V gene lost 6 bases and the J gene lost 4 bases, with 13 bases spanning the gap. Here the CDR3 reads CASSDRGGYEQYF. The CDR3 nucleotides are TGTGCCAGCAGCGACAGGGGAGGGTACGAGCAGTACTTC.

The gene calls are TRBV7-3 and TRBJ2-7; 7 bases align to TRBD1. CDR1 is SGHTA, CDR2 FQGTGA, per germline. With 4 bases clipped from V and 7 bases from J, the junction kept 7 bases outside the gene matches. CDR3 length equals 13 residues. The DNA for the CDR3 is TGTGCCAGCAGCTCTTATACAGGGGTAGAGCAGTACTTC. This translates into CASSSYTGVEQYF.

V is TRBV28 and J is TRBJ2-5, with 7 positions matching TRBD1. V lost 3 bases, J lost 3 bases, and 7 bases stayed unmatched. This CDR3 region has 15 residues. Germline CDR1 is MDHEN and CDR2 is SYDVKM. The CDR3 sequence: CASSFRPGGKETQYF. In nucleotides, the CDR3 is TGTGCCAGCAGTTTCCGTCCAGGGGGAAAAGAGACCCAGTACTTC.

The chain uses TRBV27 and TRBJ1-1; D is undetermined. Germline lookup yields CDR1 MNHEY and CDR2 SMNVEV (reference sequence). The germline V and J ends were trimmed by 4 bases and 0 bases, with 15 bases remaining between them. The CDR3 length is 16 residues. The CDR3: CASSSFPLFLNTEAFF. CDR3 DNA sequence: TGTGCCAGCAGTTCTTTTCCCCTTTTTCTGAACACTGAAGCTTTCTTT.

This chain joins TRBV19 and TRBJ1-4; weak D call: TRBD1 (6 bases). The V end lost 4 bases, the J end lost 10 bases, and 13 bases lay between the germline ends. Germline CDR1 and CDR2: LNHDA and SQIVND (reference sequence). This CDR3 comprises 13 residues. The CDR3 sequence: CASSTQTGGKLFF. CDR3 coding DNA: TGTGCCAGTAGTACGCAGACAGGTGGAAAACTGTTTTTT.

The rearrangement uses TRBV28 and TRBJ1-2; D is uncertain. The CDR3 is 12 residues long. V lost 5 bases, J lost 0 bases, and 4 bases lay in between. Germline CDR1 MDHEN, CDR2 SYDVKM. CDR3 residues: CASSPSNYGYTF. The CDR3 coding sequence is TGTGCCAGCAGTCCCTCTAACTATGGCTACACCTTC.

The DNA for the CDR3 is TGTGCCAGCAGCTTTATCTCTCAAGAGACCCAGTACTTC. It codes for CASSFISQETQYF. The chain is built from TRBV7-9 and TRBJ2-5; D remains unclear. The CDR3 is 13 amino acids. Looked up from germline, CDR1 is SEHNR and CDR2 is FQNEAQ (reference sequence). Trimming left V 3 bases short and J 2 bases short, with 7 bases between.

The V gene is TRBV4-2, the J gene TRBJ1-1; D perhaps matches TRBD1 (5 bases). Trimming removed 5 bases from V and 5 bases from J, with 30 bases in between. Germline lookup yields CDR1 LGHNA and CDR2 YNFKEQ. The CDR3 consists of 19 residues. As DNA, the CDR3 is TGTGCCAGCAGCAAAGTCCCGGCGGGACCGGAGCTAACGGTGACTGAAGCTTTCTTT. This codes for CASSKVPAGPELTVTEAFF.

The chain couples TRBV2 to TRBJ2-7, with D unclear. Trimming took 3 bases from V and 4 from J, leaving 7 bases between them. Germline CDR1 SNHLY, CDR2 FYNNEI. CDR3 size: 12 residues. CDR3 DNA sequence: TGTGCCAGCAGTGACAGTCTTTACGAGCAGTACTTC. It yields the protein CASSDSLYEQYF.

This rearrangement joins TRBV14 to TRBJ1-2; D not resolved. CDR1 is SGHDN and CDR2 is FVKESK in the germline V gene. The ends were cut back, 1 base at V and 8 bases at J, with 17 bases in the middle. The CDR3 is 15 residues long. CDR3 DNA: TGTGCCAGCAGCCAAGTTCGGGGTTCCGACGCCGGCTACACCTTC. It codes for CASSQVRGSDAGYTF. The full variable domain, with the rest looked up from reference TRBV14 and TRBJ1-2, is EAGVTQFPSHSVIEKGQTVTLRCDPISGHDNLYWYRRVMGKEIKFLLHFVKESKQDESGMPNNRFLAERTGGTYSTLKVQPAELEDSGVYFCASSQVRGSDAGYTFGSGTRLTVV.

By sample fraction, this clone is medium-sized (0.01 to 0.1%). V is TRBV6-5 and J is TRBJ2-7, with 10 bases identical to TRBD1. V lost 5 bases to trimming and J lost 3 bases; unmatched junction nucleotides: 7. The length of the CDR3 is 15 residues. Germline V gene sequence: CDR1 MNHEY, CDR2 SVGAGI. In DNA form, the CDR3 reads TGTGCCAGCAGTCGAACCGGACAGGGGGTCTACGAGCAGTACTTC. Translation: CASSRTGQGVYEQYF.

V and J are TRBV10-3 and TRBJ1-1; TRBD1 matches at 7 bases. The length of the CDR3 is 17 residues. V lost 10 bases, J lost 1 base, and 18 bases stayed unmatched. Germline assignment: CDR1 ENHRY and CDR2 SYGVKD. The DNA of the CDR3 is TGTGCCACCCGCAAGTGGGACAGTCTCTTCCAGAACACTGAAGCTTTCTTT. Protein product: CATRKWDSLFQNTEAFF.

The chain uses TRBV29-1 and TRBJ1-1; possible D gene TRBD1, 5 bases. The CDR3 has 14 amino acids. Trimming took 5 bases from V and 4 from J, leaving 17 bases between them. Germline V CDR1 and CDR2: SQVTM, ANQGSEA. The DNA of the CDR3 is TGCAGCGTTTCGGAAGGGTGGGGGGGCACTGAAGCTTTCTTT. Its protein is CSVSEGWGGTEAFF.

This clone was counted once. The gene calls are TRBV28 and TRBJ2-2, with 7 positions matching TRBD1. This CDR3 has 15 residues. V trimming: 6 bases; J trimming: 4 bases; junction bases outside the gene matches: 8. Germline V gene data show CDR1 as MDHEN and CDR2 as SYDVKM. CDR3 loop: CASSLSRQGTGELFF. DNA for the CDR3: TGTGCCAGCAGCCTCTCTCGACAGGGCACCGGGGAGCTGTTTTTT.

V and J are TRBV18 and TRBJ2-7, with TRBD2 as a possible D gene (5 bases). The CDR3 totals 14 residues. Germline V gives CDR1 KGHSH, CDR2 LQKENI. V lost 2 bases, J lost 2 bases, and 10 bases lay in between. CDR3 bases: TGTGCCAGCTCACCATCCGGGAACACCTACGAGCAGTACTTC. Translation: CASSPSGNTYEQYF.

The rearrangement uses TRBV6-6 and TRBJ2-7, with a tentative D call TRBD2 (6 bases). The V end was cut by 0 bases, the J end by 4 bases, with 7 bases between. This CDR3 has 13 residues. Germline V CDR1 and CDR2: MNHNY, SVGAGI (reference sequence). The CDR3 here is CASSYSEGYEQYF. CDR3 in DNA: TGTGCCAGCAGTTACTCGGAGGGGTACGAGCAGTACTTC.

This clone was seen repeatedly, ten times or more. The J gene is TRBJ1-2, the V gene TRBV19; no clear D gene. The germline V gene has CDR1 LNHDA and CDR2 SQIVND (reference sequence). There are 15 residues in the CDR3. V was shortened by 1 base and J by 6 bases, with 15 bases between the two germline ends. The CDR3 sequence is CASSIGLTSGDGYTF. The CDR3 DNA follows: TGTGCCAGTAGTATAGGTCTCACGAGCGGGGATGGCTACACCTTC.